This T cell receptor (beta chain) was retrieved from a study of PD-1 blockade in classical Hodgkin lymphoma. For this clone: Its antigen is not known.

Study-wide findings and caveats: Relapsed/refractory patients reportedly had lower baseline diversity than newly diagnosed patients. Newly diagnosed patients and complete responders had comparable diversity at baseline.

Sequenced by immunoSEQ multiplex PCR; TCRdb stores in-frame clones only, minus some. This sample has more than 4,000 clones, with about three fifths found just once. Each and every patient relapsed after autologous stem cell transplantation, and patients got differing brentuximab vedotin exposure. Classification of best responses gave complete response, partial response or progressive disease. The CDR3 has 14 amino acids. The germline V and J ends were trimmed by 2 bases and 6 bases, with 11 bases remaining between them. Germline V lookup: CDR1 MDHEN, CDR2 SYDVKM. The sequenced sample was peripheral blood mononuclear cells (PBMCs), obtained before the second cycle of nivolumab. This clonotype was sampled from a human donor with classical Hodgkin lymphoma. The gene calls are TRBV28 and TRBJ1-5; possibly TRBD1 for D (5 bases). The CDR3 region is CASSLQGGAQPQHF. The CDR3 bases are TGTGCCAGCAGTTTACAGGGTGGGGCTCAGCCCCAGCATTTT.